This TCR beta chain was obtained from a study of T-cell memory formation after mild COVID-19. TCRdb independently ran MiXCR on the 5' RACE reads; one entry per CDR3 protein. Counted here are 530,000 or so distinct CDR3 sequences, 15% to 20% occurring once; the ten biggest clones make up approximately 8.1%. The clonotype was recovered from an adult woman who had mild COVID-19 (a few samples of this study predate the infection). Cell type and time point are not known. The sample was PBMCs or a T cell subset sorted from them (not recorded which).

In DNA, the CDR3 is TGTGCCAGCAGTCGCCGGACAGGGGGCACTAACACTGAAGCTTTCTTT. It yields the protein CASSRRTGGTNTEAFF. V gene TRBV6-6 combines with J gene TRBJ1-1, with TRBD1 matching 11 bases. J gave up 2 bases and V 5 bases, and 7 bases lay outside the gene matches. Germline V gives CDR1 MNHNY, CDR2 SVGAGI (reference sequence). The CDR3 length is 16 residues.